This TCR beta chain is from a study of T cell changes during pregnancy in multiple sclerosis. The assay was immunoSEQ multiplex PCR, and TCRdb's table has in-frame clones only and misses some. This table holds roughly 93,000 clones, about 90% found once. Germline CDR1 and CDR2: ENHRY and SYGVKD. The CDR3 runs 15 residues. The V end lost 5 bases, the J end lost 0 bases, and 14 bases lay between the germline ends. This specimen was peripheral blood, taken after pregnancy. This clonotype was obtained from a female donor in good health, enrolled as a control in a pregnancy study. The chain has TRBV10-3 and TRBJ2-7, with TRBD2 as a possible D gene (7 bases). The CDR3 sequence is CAISKGGESSYEQYF. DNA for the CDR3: TGTGCCATCAGTAAGGGGGGGGAGAGCTCCTACGAGCAGTACTTC.